The sample holds one count of the clone carrying this T cell receptor (beta chain). The source of the sample is a study of T cell changes during pregnancy in multiple sclerosis. Sequencing was performed with immunoSEQ multiplex PCR; in TCRdb, only in-frame clones are kept and a portion is missing. The table records some 50,000 clones, 95% of them present only once. V was trimmed by 0 bases and J by 5 bases, leaving 10 bases between them. CDR1 and CDR2 from the germline V gene are MGHRA and YSYEKL. CDR3 length: 14 amino acids. Sequences were derived from CD8+ T cells from peripheral blood mononuclear cells, sampled in the first trimester of pregnancy. J is TRBJ1-2 and V is TRBV4-1; the D gene is possibly TRBD1 (5 bases). The TCR sequence derives from a female donor with multiple sclerosis, enrolled in a pregnancy study. The CDR3 DNA reads TGCGCCAGCAGCCAAGAGGGGGGGTCATATGGCTACACCTTC. It codes for CASSQEGGSYGYTF.